The rows below give T cell receptor beta chains drawn from one sample of a study of T-cell reconstitution after alpha-beta-depleted transplantation in children. Via MiXCR, TCRdb re-called the PCR reads, giving one row per CDR3 protein. The table includes about a million distinct CDR3 sequences, around 30% detected once. Sequencing used PBMCs, mostly from graft donor cells, obtained 360 days after TCRalphabeta/CD19-depleted stem cell transplant. These receptors all stem from a boy in the first two years of life who had a stem cell transplant for SCID, so the T cells may come from the graft donor. The CDR3 runs from the conserved cysteine through the conserved F or W. The order of the fields is CDR3 length, clone size, D gene, V gene, J gene, CDR3 protein, CDR3 DNA. D genes are given only for firm matches. Expanded clones are given a class, and other clones once, few, many or no size at all.

16	.	TRBD1	TRBV5-1	TRBJ2-2	CASKHPGTGNTGELFF	TGCGCCAGCAAGCACCCCGGGACAGGGAACACCGGGGAGCTGTTTTTT
13	few	TRBD1	TRBV20-1	TRBJ2-7	CSARGTVSYEQYF	TGCAGTGCTAGGGGGACAGTCTCCTACGAGCAGTACTTC
16	few	TRBD2	TRBV27	TRBJ2-3	CASKPLAGVPTDTQYF	TGTGCCAGCAAACCCTTAGCGGGGGTCCCCACAGATACGCAGTATTTT
15	few	.	TRBV28	TRBJ2-3	CASSLAGEGSDTQYF	TGTGCCAGCAGTTTGGCAGGGGAGGGGTCAGATACGCAGTATTTT
15	.	.	TRBV27	TRBJ2-7	CASSLNSPELHEQYF	TGTGCCAGCAGTTTAAACAGTCCTGAGCTCCACGAGCAGTACTTC
15	few	TRBD1	TRBV3-1	TRBJ2-7	CASSQGTGVDYEQYF	TGTGCCAGCAGCCAGGGGACAGGGGTTGACTACGAGCAGTACTTC
15	few	.	TRBV7-9	TRBJ2-1	CASSLTPSGHRGQFF	TGTGCCAGCAGCTTAACTCCTTCAGGGCATCGAGGGCAGTTCTTC
14	.	TRBD2	TRBV29-1	TRBJ2-3	CSVDGLGRGDTQYF	TGCAGCGTTGACGGACTAGGGAGAGGGGATACGCAGTATTTT
17	few	.	TRBV29-1	TRBJ1-2	CSVRPFVQGPVGYGYTF	TGCAGCGTGCGCCCTTTTGTTCAGGGCCCCGTTGGCTATGGCTACACCTTC
14	few	.	TRBV7-2	TRBJ2-3	CASTLLGSTDTQYF	TGTGCCAGCACCTTACTAGGGTCTACAGATACGCAGTATTTT
11	.	.	TRBV5-1	TRBJ1-1	CASSLESEAFF	TGCGCCAGCAGCTTGGAAAGTGAAGCTTTCTTT
13	.	.	TRBV5-5	TRBJ2-7	CASSLAAHYEQYF	TGTGCCAGCAGCTTGGCGGCTCACTACGAGCAGTACTTC
14	.	TRBD2	TRBV5-1	TRBJ2-1	CASSPDTAGDLQFF	TGCGCCAGCAGCCCCGACACCGCGGGGGACCTCCAGTTCTTC
15	.	TRBD2	TRBV7-9	TRBJ2-7	CASSLLAGSPYEQYF	TGTGCCAGCAGCTTATTAGCGGGCTCTCCCTACGAGCAGTACTTC
14	.	.	TRBV10-3	TRBJ1-1	CAISESGGYTEAFF	TGTGCCATCAGTGAGTCGGGGGGGTACACTGAAGCTTTCTTT